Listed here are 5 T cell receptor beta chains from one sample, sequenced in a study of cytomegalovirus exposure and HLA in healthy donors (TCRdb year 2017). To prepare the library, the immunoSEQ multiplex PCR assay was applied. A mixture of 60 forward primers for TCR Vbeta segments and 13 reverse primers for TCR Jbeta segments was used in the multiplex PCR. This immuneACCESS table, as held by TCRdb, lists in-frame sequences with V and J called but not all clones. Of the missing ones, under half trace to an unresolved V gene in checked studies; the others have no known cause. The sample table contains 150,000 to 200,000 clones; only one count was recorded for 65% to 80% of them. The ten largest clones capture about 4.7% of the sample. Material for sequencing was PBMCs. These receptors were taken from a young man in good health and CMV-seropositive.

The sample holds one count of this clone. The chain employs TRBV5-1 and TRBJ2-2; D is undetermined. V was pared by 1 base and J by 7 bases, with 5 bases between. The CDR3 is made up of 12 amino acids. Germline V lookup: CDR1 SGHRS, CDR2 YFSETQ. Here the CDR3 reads CASSLTGGELFF. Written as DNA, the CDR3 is TGCGCCAGCAGCTTGACCGGCGGGGAGCTGTTTTTT.

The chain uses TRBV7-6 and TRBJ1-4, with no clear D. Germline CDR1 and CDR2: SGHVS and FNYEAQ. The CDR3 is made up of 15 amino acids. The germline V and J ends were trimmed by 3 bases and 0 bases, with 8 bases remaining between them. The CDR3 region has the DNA TGTGCCAGCAGCTTGTCCAGTGCAACTAATGAAAAACTGTTTTTT. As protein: CASSLSSATNEKLFF.

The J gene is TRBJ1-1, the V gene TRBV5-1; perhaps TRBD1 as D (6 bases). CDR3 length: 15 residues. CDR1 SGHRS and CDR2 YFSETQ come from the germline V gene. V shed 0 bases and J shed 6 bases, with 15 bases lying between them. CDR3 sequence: CASSLEAGAGAEAFF. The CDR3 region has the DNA TGCGCCAGCAGCTTGGAGGCGGGGGCTGGGGCTGAAGCTTTCTTT.

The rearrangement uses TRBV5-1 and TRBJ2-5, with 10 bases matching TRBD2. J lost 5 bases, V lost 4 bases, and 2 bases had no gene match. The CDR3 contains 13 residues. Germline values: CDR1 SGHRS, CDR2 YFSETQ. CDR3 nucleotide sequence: TGCGCCAGCAGCGTGGGACTAGCGGAGACCCAGTACTTC. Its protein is CASSVGLAETQYF.

The CDR3 loop is CASFQGGWQFF. CDR3 nucleotides: TGTGCCAGCTTCCAAGGGGGCTGGCAGTTCTTC. This rearrangement joins TRBV27 to TRBJ2-1; 7 bases are a match to TRBD1. This CDR3 is 11 amino acids long. J gave up 12 bases and V 8 bases, and 7 bases lay outside the gene matches. Germline CDR1 MNHEY, CDR2 SMNVEV (reference sequence).